A single sample is the source of the 21 T cell receptor beta chains below, sequenced in a study of CD8+ T cells in alopecia areata. Following extraction, RNA underwent reverse transcription to cDNA, which served as the sequencing template. The method was immunoSEQ multiplex PCR; TCRdb's version includes in-frame clones alone and lacks a portion of them. The sample lists roughly 190,000 clones; around 60% were seen once. Indicated treatment: oral pan-JAK inhibitor, 5-10 mg twice daily. Here the sequenced sample was CD4+ T cells sorted from blood, taken at week 4, from a patient treated with tofacitinib. All receptors derive from a human donor with alopecia areata.

There are a few counts of this clone. This chain links TRBV28 with TRBJ1-2, with unresolved D. V dropped 5 bases and J dropped 6 bases, with 10 bases sitting between them. Germline V lookup: CDR1 MDHEN, CDR2 SYDVKM. The CDR3 totals 12 residues. The CDR3 coding sequence is TGTGCCAGCAGTAGTCAACCGGATGGCTACACCTTC. Encoded protein: CASSSQPDGYTF.

This clone appeared a few times. The junction and the germline gene differ at one end; a read error may be behind it. The V call is TRBV5-1, the J call TRBJ1-1, with D possibly TRBD1 on 5 matching bases. The CDR3 extends over 15 amino acids. Germline CDR1 and CDR2: SGHRS and YFSETQ. The CDR3 nucleotides are TGCGCCAGCACCTTGGGGGGACGGCAGAACACTGAAGCTTTCTTT. Protein product: CASTLGGRQNTEAFF. Combining the CDR3 with reference TRBV5-1 and TRBJ1-1 gives the whole variable domain KAGVTQTPRYLIKTRGQQVTLSCSPISGHRSVSWYQQTPGQGLQFLFEYFSETQRNKGNFPGRFSGRQFSNSRSEMNVSTLELGDSALYLCASTLGGRQNTEAFFGQGTRLTVV.

The chain links TRBV29-1 to TRBJ1-4; D is uncertain. The germline V gene has CDR1 SQVTM and CDR2 ANQGSEA. The CDR3 sequence is 13 residues long. The V end lost 1 base, the J end lost 10 bases, and 13 bases lay between the germline ends. In DNA form, the CDR3 reads TGCAGCGTTGAAGGGGGAGGGTCGGGAAAACTGTTTTTT. Translating it yields CSVEGGGSGKLFF.

The chain is built from TRBV7-2 and TRBJ2-7; D unresolved. This CDR3 is built from 14 residues. Germline V gene lookup returns CDR1 SGHTA and CDR2 FQGNSA. Trimming stripped 6 bases from V and 4 bases from J, with 16 bases between. For the CDR3, the DNA is TGTGCCAGCAGTTCACTTCGTCGGGTATACGAGCAGTACTTC. It translates to CASSSLRRVYEQYF.

This clone was counted a few times. The chain combines TRBV5-1 with TRBJ2-5, with D tentatively TRBD2 (5 bases). This CDR3 comprises 14 residues. V dropped 3 bases and J dropped 5 bases, with 14 bases sitting between them. In germline, CDR1 is SGHRS, CDR2 YFSETQ. CDR3 sequence: CASSSGEFMETQYF. The CDR3 nucleotides read TGCGCCAGCAGCTCCGGGGAGTTCATGGAGACCCAGTACTTC.

This chain uses TRBV30 with TRBJ1-2; D not certain. V lost 6 bases to trimming and J lost 4 bases, with 21 bases between them. This CDR3 is 15 amino acids long. Germline V gives CDR1 GTSNPN, CDR2 SVGIG (reference sequence). CDR3 sequence reads: CACHTWGVGSYGYTF. As DNA, the CDR3 is TGTGCCTGCCATACCTGGGGAGTGGGAAGCTATGGCTACACCTTC.

This clone was counted a single time. Its ends do not fully match the called genes, so a read error is possible. The chain carries TRBV30 and TRBJ2-6, with D perhaps TRBD2 (6 bases). The CDR3 is 15 residues long. Germline V gene sequence: CDR1 GTSNPN, CDR2 SVGIG (reference sequence). The CDR3: CAGRRGGSGANVLTF. The CDR3 region has the DNA TGTGCCGGGAGGAGAGGAGGGTCCGGGGCCAACGTCCTGACTTTC.

This chain uses TRBV25-1 with TRBJ2-1; perhaps TRBD2 as D (5 bases). Trimming removed 2 bases at V and 9 bases at J, with 17 bases between. Germline CDR1 and CDR2: MGHDK and SYGVNS. The CDR3 loop spans 15 amino acids. CDR3 in amino acids: CASSERLAPVPEQFF. CDR3 DNA: TGTGCCAGCAGTGAAAGGCTAGCTCCGGTCCCTGAGCAGTTCTTC.

The V and J genes are TRBV10-2 and TRBJ1-1, with 10 bases lining up with TRBD1. Germline V gene lookup returns CDR1 WSHSY and CDR2 SAAADI. The CDR3 sequence is 15 residues long. J was trimmed by 1 base and V by 6 bases; bases with no gene match: 5. CDR3 coding DNA: TGCGCCAGCAGCCGCAGGACAGGGGGGAACACTGAAGCTTTCTTT. It translates to CASSRRTGGNTEAFF.

V usage is TRBV18 and J usage is TRBJ2-5; D perhaps matches TRBD2 (5 bases). The V end was cut by 3 bases, the J end by 5 bases, with 13 bases between. This CDR3 has 14 residues. Germline loops: CDR1 KGHSH, CDR2 LQKENI. CDR3 coding DNA: TGTGCCAGCTCACCCCTAGCACTTGTGGAGACCCAGTACTTC. Residues: CASSPLALVETQYF. The full variable domain, in which reference TRBV18 and TRBJ2-5 provide the parts outside the CDR3, is NAGVMQNPRHLVRRRGQEARLRCSPMKGHSHVYWYRQLPEEGLKFMVYLQKENIIDESGMPKERFSAEFPKEGPSILRIQQVVRGDSAAYFCASSPLALVETQYFGPGTRLLVL.

This chain links TRBV4-1 with TRBJ2-7; 8 bases align to TRBD2. This CDR3 is 15 amino acids long. CDR1 is MGHRA, CDR2 YSYEKL, per germline. Trimming cost V 4 bases and J 6 bases; bases outside gene matches: 11. This chain's CDR3 is CASSPQTSAPTEQYF. CDR3 bases: TGCGCCAGCAGCCCACAGACTAGCGCCCCGACCGAGCAGTACTTC.

The rearrangement links TRBV7-2 to TRBJ1-2, with unresolved D. The CDR3 has 12 amino acids. Germline CDR1 and CDR2: SGHTA and FQGNSA. V gave up 6 bases and J gave up 0 bases, with 5 bases separating them. In DNA, the CDR3 is TGTGCCAGCAGTTGGACTAACTATGGCTACACCTTC. Its protein product is CASSWTNYGYTF.

Remarks on this clone: The germline gene is not matched at one end of the junction; a read error may be the cause. V is TRBV30 and J is TRBJ2-1, with 13 bases fitting TRBD2. In germline, CDR1 is GTSNPN, CDR2 SVGIG (reference sequence). The CDR3 loop spans 17 amino acids. This CDR3 reads CARRGLAGAESYNEQFF. DNA for the CDR3: TGTGCCCGGAGAGGACTAGCGGGAGCCGAATCCTACAATGAGCAGTTCTTC.

The gene calls are TRBV19 and TRBJ2-3; D unresolved. CDR3 length: 16 residues. V lost 4 bases to trimming and J lost 2 bases, with 16 bases between them. In germline, CDR1 is LNHDA, CDR2 SQIVND (reference sequence). The CDR3 here is CASSTVPATATDTQYF. For the CDR3, the DNA is TGTGCCAGTAGTACCGTCCCAGCGACGGCCACAGATACGCAGTATTTT.

V is TRBV5-1 and J is TRBJ2-2; D unclear. The germline V and J ends were trimmed by 2 bases and 4 bases, with 15 bases remaining between them. CDR3 size: 16 residues. Germline V gene data show CDR1 as SGHRS and CDR2 as YFSETQ. The CDR3 sequence is CASSFVTAPGTGELFF. The CDR3 DNA sequence: TGCGCCAGCAGCTTCGTTACAGCTCCGGGCACCGGGGAGCTGTTTTTT.

V and J are TRBV7-2 and TRBJ2-7; TRBD2 matches at 9 bases. Germline-derived CDR1 and CDR2 are SGHTA and FQGNSA. The CDR3 has 15 residues. V dropped 5 bases and J dropped 6; count of bases not matched to a gene: 11. CDR3 nucleotides: TGTGCCAGCAGCCTCTTAAGCGGGAGGTCTAGCGAGCAGTACTTC. Amino acid sequence: CASSLLSGRSSEQYF.

J is TRBJ2-1 and V is TRBV4-3, with no clear D. The length of the CDR3 is 15 residues. The germline CDR1 and CDR2 sequences are LGHNA and YSLEER. Trimming stripped 0 bases from V and 6 bases from J, with 12 bases between. In DNA, the CDR3 is TGCGCCAGCAGCCAAGATTGGCGTGCCTCCAATGAGCAGTTCTTC. This encodes CASSQDWRASNEQFF.

This chain joins TRBV29-1 and TRBJ2-4; 8 nucleotides match TRBD2. The CDR3 consists of 13 residues. V lost 2 bases to trimming and J lost 11 bases; unmatched junction nucleotides: 8. The V gene's germline CDR1 is SQVTM and CDR2 ANQGSEA. In DNA, the CDR3 is TGCAGCGTTGAATTCGGGAGGGCTCAGTTTCAGTACTTC. Translation gives CSVEFGRAQFQYF.

The chain recombines TRBV29-1 with TRBJ2-1; 12 nucleotides align to TRBD2. The CDR3 loop spans 15 amino acids. The ends lost 1 base at V and 11 bases at J; junction bases unmatched: 9. CDR1 SQVTM and CDR2 ANQGSEA come from the germline V gene. This CDR3 reads CSVEGTSGAIRKQFF. The DNA of the CDR3 is TGCAGCGTTGAAGGGACTAGCGGGGCAATAAGGAAGCAGTTCTTC.

This chain joins TRBV25-1 and TRBJ2-7; tentatively, D is TRBD1 (6 bases). CDR3 length: 14 amino acids. V lost 8 bases and J lost 5, with 19 bases in between. Germline values: CDR1 MGHDK, CDR2 SYGVNS. In DNA, the CDR3 is TGTGCCAGCGCAGACAGGTCGGGGACACACGAGCAGTACTTC. It translates to CASADRSGTHEQYF.

The chain carries TRBV7-3 and TRBJ2-5; D may correspond to TRBD1 or TRBD2 (5 bases each). The germline V and J ends were trimmed by 1 base and 7 bases, with 13 bases remaining between them. This CDR3 region has 14 residues. CDR1 and CDR2 (germline): SGHTA, FQGTGA. In DNA, the CDR3 is TGTGCCAGCAGCTTAATTGGGGGTATAGGGACCCAGTACTTC. It is translated as CASSLIGGIGTQYF. Using reference TRBV7-3 and TRBJ2-5 for the parts outside the CDR3, the full variable domain is GAGVSQTPSNKVTEKGKYVELRCDPISGHTALYWYRQSLGQGPEFLIYFQGTGAADDSGLPNDRFFAVRPEGSVSTLKIQRTERGDSAVYLCASSLIGGIGTQYFGPGTRLLVL.